This T cell receptor beta chain is drawn from a study of shared clonotypes between healthy human individuals. Terminally differentiated effector memory CD45RA+ cells were excluded by CCR7 positive selection of CD45RO-negative cells. The CDR3 is 15 amino acids. Germline V gene data show CDR1 as MDHEN and CDR2 as SYDVKM. V was clipped by 6 bases and J by 0 bases; unmatched bases: 7. Only in-frame clones appear in the TCRdb table, and some are missing; sequencing was by immunoSEQ multiplex PCR. Of about 2.1 million clones in the sample, 80% to 95% are singletons; the top ten hold around 1.7%. General observations from the study: Generation of non-shared clonotypes was less probable than generation of clonotypes shared by all four donors. A generally larger estimated richness was seen in naive subsets than in memory subsets.

In the case of this clone: Antigen specificity is unknown. Within the sample, other DNA sequences also encode this same CDR3.

The TCR comes from a man aged 18 to 29 in good health. Some clones in this sample may be carry-over from other donors' samples. Sample: naive CD8+ T cells from PBMCs. V is TRBV28 and J is TRBJ2-7, with TRBD1 identical over 8 bases. DNA for the CDR3: TGTGCCAGCAGCCCCCTCGGGACAGGCTCCTACGAGCAGTACTTC. Its protein product is CASSPLGTGSYEQYF.